This passage covers 8 T cell receptor beta chains from one sample sequenced in a study of cytomegalovirus exposure and HLA in healthy donors. The study ran its PCR with 60 Vbeta and 13 Jbeta primers. Method: immunoSEQ multiplex PCR; TCRdb's copy keeps in-frame clones and lacks some. This sample has 200,000 or so clones, with over 65% found just once. Sequenced material: PBMCs. The receptors shown here come from a middle-aged man in good health and CMV-seronegative.

The chain recombines TRBV5-1 with TRBJ1-6; TRBD1 might be the D (5 bases). The CDR3 spans 16 residues. The V end lost 0 bases, the J end lost 5 bases, and 12 bases lay between the germline ends. Germline V gene data show CDR1 as SGHRS and CDR2 as YFSETQ. CDR3 coding DNA: TGCGCCAGCAGCTTGGGACGGGGGACTGATAATTCACCCCTCCACTTT. The encoded protein is CASSLGRGTDNSPLHF. The full variable domain, in which reference TRBV5-1 and TRBJ1-6 provide the parts outside the CDR3, is KAGVTQTPRYLIKTRGQQVTLSCSPISGHRSVSWYQQTPGQGLQFLFEYFSETQRNKGNFPGRFSGRQFSNSRSEMNVSTLELGDSALYLCASSLGRGTDNSPLHFGNGTRLTVT.

The V and J genes are TRBV5-1 and TRBJ1-6; no definite D call. Germline V gene data show CDR1 as SGHRS and CDR2 as YFSETQ. V lost 4 bases and J lost 0, with 14 bases in between. The CDR3 runs 17 residues. In nucleotides, the CDR3 is TGCGCCAGCAGCATTGGGAGAGTACACTCCTATAATTCACCCCTCCACTTT. Its protein is CASSIGRVHSYNSPLHF.

This clone showed up just a few times. The chain carries TRBV7-9 and TRBJ2-5; D may be TRBD2 (6 bases). V lost 5 bases, J lost 4 bases, and 20 bases lay in between. The CDR3 is made up of 16 amino acids. Germline loops: CDR1 SEHNR, CDR2 FQNEAQ (reference sequence). The DNA of the CDR3 is TGTGCCAGCAGCCCCCCTATTCGCCTCGGGGGAGAGACCCAGTACTTC. It is translated as CASSPPIRLGGETQYF. Drawing the rest from reference TRBV7-9 and TRBJ2-5, the complete variable domain is DTGVSQNPRHKITKRGQNVTFRCDPISEHNRLYWYRQTLGQGPEFLTYFQNEAQLEKSRLLSDRFSAERPKGSFSTLEIQRTEQGDSAMYLCASSPPIRLGGETQYFGPGTRLLVL.

In DNA form, the CDR3 reads TGTGCCACCGCCAGGACAGCAACTAATGAAAAACTGTTTTTT. Its translation: CATARTATNEKLFF. The rearrangement links TRBV28 to TRBJ1-4, with a possible D match to TRBD1 (6 bases). Trimming shortened V by 10 bases and J by 0 bases, and 12 bases separated the two germline ends. The CDR3 is 14 residues long. Germline V gene data show CDR1 as MDHEN and CDR2 as SYDVKM.

The J gene is TRBJ1-2, the V gene TRBV5-4, with D perhaps matching TRBD1 (5 bases). This CDR3 is built from 12 residues. V lost 2 bases and J lost 8, with 10 bases in between. The germline CDR1 and CDR2 sequences are SGHNT and YYREEE (reference sequence). The CDR3 here is CASSFSGGGYTF. The DNA of the CDR3 is TGTGCCAGCAGCTTCTCCGGGGGAGGCTACACCTTC.

The J gene is TRBJ1-4, the V gene TRBV6-6; possible D gene TRBD1, 6 bases. The germline V gene has CDR1 MNHNY and CDR2 SVGAGI (reference sequence). This CDR3 comprises 16 residues. The ends were cut back, 2 bases at V and 0 bases at J, with 10 bases in the middle. The CDR3 region has the DNA TGTGCCAGCAGTTACGGGGGCTCTGCAACTAATGAAAAACTGTTTTTT. Amino acid sequence: CASSYGGSATNEKLFF.

The chain carries TRBV7-2 and TRBJ1-3; D is undetermined. Germline CDR1 SGHTA, CDR2 FQGNSA. CDR3 length: 14 amino acids. V lost 4 bases and J lost 4, with 11 bases in between. The CDR3 nucleotides read TGTGCCAGCAGCTACTCGCTTTCAGGAAACACCATATATTTT. It translates to CASSYSLSGNTIYF.

This chain connects TRBV19 to TRBJ2-7; tentatively, D is TRBD1 (6 bases). The V end lost 0 bases, the J end lost 4 bases, and 16 bases lay between the germline ends. The CDR3 extends over 16 amino acids. The germline gives CDR1 LNHDA, CDR2 SQIVND (reference sequence). The CDR3 DNA follows: TGTGCCAGTAGTATAGATCACACAGGGCGGTTGTACGAGCAGTACTTC. It is translated as CASSIDHTGRLYEQYF.